The clone carrying this TCR beta chain was recorded a few times. Seattle-derived patients entered the study during active infection and were followed longitudinally. This sample is drawn from a study of blood T cell repertoires in COVID-19. About the study: Spain, Italy and the United States supplied samples that represented acute and convalescent COVID-19.

Repertoires were generated with immunoSEQ multiplex PCR, while TCRdb's copy carries only in-frame clones and drops some. This sample carries some 500,000 clones, about 88% of them seen once, and the ten largest clones take 7.8%. Sample: peripheral blood. The TCR was taken from a woman aged 45-60 years with COVID-19, enrolled during active disease.

The CDR3 DNA follows: TGTGCCAGCAGCTTAACGGGAGGAGCTGGAAACACCATATATTTT. Protein: CASSLTGGAGNTIYF. This chain joins TRBV7-6 and TRBJ1-3; D is uncertain. There are 15 residues in the CDR3. Trimming removed 2 bases at V and 2 bases at J, with 10 bases between. The germline gives CDR1 SGHVS, CDR2 FNYEAQ.